A selection of T cell receptor beta chains follows, all from one sample in a study of shared clonotypes between healthy human individuals. Assay: immunoSEQ multiplex PCR; the TCRdb copy retains only in-frame clones and omits some. The sample includes roughly 1,800,000 clones, roughly 95% of them seen just once. The sample taken for sequencing was naive CD8+ T cells sorted from blood. The source of these receptors is a man younger than 35 in good health. Each CDR3 is given with its conserved first and last residue. A D gene is named only where the DNA matches it firmly. For some rows the clone size is stated as once, few or many, or as a class when expanded; others skip it.

D gene,J gene,clone size,V gene,CDR3 DNA,CDR3 protein
NA,TRBJ1-3,NA,TRBV19,TGTGCCAGTAGTAAGGACGGGTCCTCTGGAAACACCATATATTTT,CASSKDGSSGNTIYF
NA,TRBJ2-7,NA,TRBV27,TGTGCCAGCTGGGGGCTAGCGACCGGCTACGAGCAGTACTTC,CASWGLATGYEQYF
NA,TRBJ1-1,NA,TRBV6-5,TGTGCCAGCAGTTACTCGAGGACAGTGTCGAGCACTGAAGCTTTCTTT,CASSYSRTVSSTEAFF
NA,TRBJ2-1,NA,TRBV19,TGTGCCAGTAGGATATCCCGGGACCATTACAATGAGCAGTTCTTC,CASRISRDHYNEQFF
NA,TRBJ2-3,NA,TRBV15,TGTGCCACCATAGCTGGCGAGGGGCCTACGCAGTATTTT,CATIAGEGPTQYF
NA,TRBJ1-1,NA,TRBV6-5,TGTGCCAGCAGTACAGGGACATTTGAAGCTTTCTTT,CASSTGTFEAFF
NA,TRBJ2-6,NA,TRBV30,TGTGCCTGGAGTGAGGCGTTCTCTGGGGCCAACGTCCTGACTTTC,CAWSEAFSGANVLTF
NA,TRBJ2-1,NA,TRBV30,TGTGCCTGGAGGGACCTCTGGGATGAGCAGTTCTTC,CAWRDLWDEQFF
NA,TRBJ2-7,NA,TRBV5-4,TGTGCCAGCAGCCCTCAGGGGTCGCCTCTCTACGAGCAGTACTTC,CASSPQGSPLYEQYF
NA,TRBJ1-2,NA,TRBV6-1,TGTGCCAGCAGTCGCGAGTACCTACATGACTATGGCTACACCTTC,CASSREYLHDYGYTF
TRBD1,TRBJ1-3,NA,TRBV5-4,TGTGCCAGCAGCCCTCGTTTGGGGTACCCCAGGGGGATCTCTGGAAACACCATATATTTT,CASSPRLGYPRGISGNTIYF
NA,TRBJ2-7,NA,TRBV15,TGTGCCACCGAGGACAGCTACGAGCAGTACTTC,CATEDSYEQYF
NA,TRBJ2-7,NA,TRBV6-1,TGTGCCAGCAGTAGTCGAGGACAGTCTTACGAGCAGTACTTC,CASSSRGQSYEQYF
NA,TRBJ1-4,NA,TRBV13,TGTGCCAGCAGCTCCAAACGGGACCCAACTAATGAAAAACTGTTTTTT,CASSSKRDPTNEKLFF
TRBD2,TRBJ2-3,NA,TRBV13,TGTGCCAGCAGCTGGGGACTAGCGGGGGGATCCACAGATACGCAGTATTTT,CASSWGLAGGSTDTQYF
TRBD1,TRBJ2-2,NA,TRBV27,TGTGCCAGCACCCCCACAGGGGGCGGGGAGCTGTTTTTT,CASTPTGGGELFF
NA,TRBJ1-1,NA,TRBV6-1,TGTGCCAGCAGTGAAAACTTGGCAGGGCCTGAAGCTTTCTTT,CASSENLAGPEAFF
NA,TRBJ1-6,NA,TRBV6-1,TGTGCCAGCAGTGACGATTGGAGCTCCTATAATTCACCCCTCCACTTT,CASSDDWSSYNSPLHF
TRBD2,TRBJ2-1,NA,TRBV11-2,TGTGCCAGCATCCTACTAGCGGGGGTCTACAATGAGCAGTTCTTC,CASILLAGVYNEQFF
NA,TRBJ1-2,NA,TRBV5-1,TGCGCCAGCAGCTTGGATTATCTGGGGACTAACTATGGCTACACCTTC,CASSLDYLGTNYGYTF
NA,TRBJ1-1,NA,TRBV6-5,TGTGCCAGCAGCCTATTTGGGGGGTCCCCTGAAGCTTTCTTT,CASSLFGGSPEAFF
NA,TRBJ2-3,NA,TRBV4-1,TGCGCCAGCAGCCAAGCGGGGGCCACAGATACGCAGTATTTT,CASSQAGATDTQYF
TRBD1,TRBJ1-1,NA,TRBV30,TGTGCCTGGAGTGTGGGCAGGGGGGCTGAAGCTTTCTTT,CAWSVGRGAEAFF
NA,TRBJ1-1,NA,TRBV6-5,TGTGCCAGCAGTTACTCGCCGGCAATGAACACTGAAGCTTTCTTT,CASSYSPAMNTEAFF
NA,TRBJ2-7,NA,TRBV6-6,TGTGCCAGCAGTTCCCGGGACACAGAACCCTACGAGCAGTACTTC,CASSSRDTEPYEQYF
NA,TRBJ1-4,once,TRBV12-1,TGTGCCAGCAGCCTATTGAGACAGGCGACTAATGAAAAACTGTTTTTT,CASSLLRQATNEKLFF
NA,TRBJ2-2,NA,TRBV9,TGTGCCAGCAGCCCCGCCTCCGGGGAGCTGTTTTTT,CASSPASGELFF
TRBD2,TRBJ2-4,NA,TRBV2,TGTGCCAGCACTGGACTAGCGGGGGGGCTGGAAAACATTCAGTACTTC,CASTGLAGGLENIQYF
NA,TRBJ1-1,NA,TRBV27,TGTGCCAGCAGTCCAATGGGGTCAGTTGAAGCTTTCTTT,CASSPMGSVEAFF
NA,TRBJ1-2,NA,TRBV4-1,TGCGCCAGCAGCCAAGAAGGAACTAACTATGGCTACACCTTC,CASSQEGTNYGYTF
TRBD2,TRBJ2-1,once,TRBV13,TGTGCCAGCAGCTCACTAGCGGGAGGGTATGAGCAGTTCTTC,CASSSLAGGYEQFF
NA,TRBJ2-7,NA,TRBV19,TGTGCCAGTAGTATAGCCGAGCAGGCCTACGAGCAGTACTTC,CASSIAEQAYEQYF
TRBD2,TRBJ2-7,NA,TRBV4-3,TGCGCCAGCAGCCAAGAATACCCGGGAGGTTACGAGCAGTACTTC,CASSQEYPGGYEQYF
NA,TRBJ1-6,few,TRBV19,TGTGCCAGTAGTATGGTTATAATTTCACCCCTCCACTTT,CASSMVIISPLHF
NA,TRBJ2-3,NA,TRBV30,TGTGCCTGGAGCCAAGGACATTCTAGCACAGATACGCAGTATTTT,CAWSQGHSSTDTQYF